This T cell receptor (beta chain) is drawn from a study of CD8+ T cells in alopecia areata. Study context: Treated patients were dosed with oral tofacitinib, taking 5 to 10 mg twice daily. Tofacitinib exposure lasted 6 to 18 months, followed by 6 months off drug.

Extracted from the samples, RNA was reverse transcribed into cDNA to serve as the sequencing template. The data were produced by immunoSEQ multiplex PCR, yet TCRdb's version contains in-frame clones alone and is incomplete. The top ten hold more than 12% of the sample, which has about 150,000 clones, 80% to 90% seen once. Germline V gene sequence: CDR1 MNHEY, CDR2 SVGAGI. CDR3 size: 13 residues. V lost 7 bases to trimming and J lost 3 bases, with 10 bases between them. Individuals with alopecia areata gave both lesional scalp punch biopsies and peripheral blood for collection. This clonotype was obtained from a human donor with alopecia areata. V and J are TRBV6-5 and TRBJ1-5; no firm D call. Sequencing used CD8+ T cells sorted from blood, obtained at week 0. In nucleotides, the CDR3 is TGTGCCAGCACCCCAGGATTCAATCAGCCCCAGCATTTT. Its translation: CASTPGFNQPQHF.